The 21 T cell receptor beta chains presented below share a single source sample, sequenced in a study of blood T cell repertoires in COVID-19. The protocol was immunoSEQ multiplex PCR, while the TCRdb copy is restricted to in-frame clones and leaves out a portion. The sample holds 200,000 to 300,000 clones, roughly 76% seen once. Source material: peripheral blood. Receptors originate from a woman older than 75 with COVID-19, enrolled during active disease.

The chain uses TRBV6-5 and TRBJ1-1; 8 positions agree with TRBD1. In germline, CDR1 is MNHEY, CDR2 SVGAGI. The CDR3 extends over 15 amino acids. V was clipped by 5 bases and J by 1 base; unmatched bases: 6. CDR3 loop: CASSRTGTRNTEAFF. CDR3 DNA sequence: TGTGCCAGCAGTAGGACAGGGACTCGGAACACTGAAGCTTTCTTT.

This chain joins TRBV4-1 and TRBJ2-4, with a weak D call TRBD1 (6 bases). V was pared by 0 bases and J by 7 bases, with 10 bases between. CDR1 and CDR2 (germline): MGHRA, YSYEKL. The CDR3 covers 14 residues. The CDR3 spells CASSQDVRGNIQYF. In DNA, the CDR3 is TGCGCCAGCAGCCAAGATGTGAGGGGGAACATTCAGTACTTC.

The V call is TRBV20-1, the J call TRBJ2-5; 14 bases match TRBD2. J gave up 4 bases and V 3 bases, and 7 bases lay outside the gene matches. Germline CDR1 DFQATT, CDR2 SNEGSKA (reference sequence). CDR3 length: 16 residues. The CDR3 region is CSASRTSGRLAETQYF. The CDR3 coding sequence is TGCAGTGCTAGTCGGACTAGCGGGAGGCTGGCAGAGACCCAGTACTTC.

The rearrangement links TRBV19 to TRBJ1-1; 7 nucleotides align to TRBD1. Per germline, CDR1 LNHDA and CDR2 SQIVND (reference sequence). This CDR3 is built from 14 residues. Trimming cost V 0 bases and J 7 bases; bases outside gene matches: 5. The CDR3 DNA is TGTGCCAGTAGTATAGACTGGGGGGACAGTGAAGCTTTCTTT. This sequence encodes CASSIDWGDSEAFF. The variable domain in full, with the rest retrieved from reference TRBV19 and TRBJ1-1, is DGGITQSPKYLFRKEGQNVTLSCEQNLNHDAMYWYRQDPGQGLRLIYYSQIVNDFQKGDIAEGYSVSREKKESFPLTVTSAQKNPTAFYLCASSIDWGDSEAFFGQGTRLTVV.

The rearrangement joins TRBV6-5 to TRBJ2-2; D might be TRBD1 (7 bases). Trimming cost V 7 bases and J 5 bases, with 11 bases left between them. CDR3 length: 13 amino acids. Germline loops: CDR1 MNHEY, CDR2 SVGAGI. This chain's CDR3 is CASTGGPTGELFF. CDR3 nucleotides: TGTGCCAGCACAGGGGGGCCTACCGGGGAGCTGTTTTTT.

This sequence joins TRBV27 and TRBJ2-1, with 9 nucleotides matching TRBD2. In germline, CDR1 is MNHEY, CDR2 SMNVEV (reference sequence). V shed 3 bases and J 8 bases; nucleotides not matched to a gene: 8. This CDR3 contains 15 residues. CDR3 DNA sequence: TGTGCCAGCAGTTTGGAGCTAGCGGGATTCGATGAGCAGTTCTTC. Residues: CASSLELAGFDEQFF.

The gene calls are TRBV28 and TRBJ1-1, with D maybe TRBD1 (5 bases). Germline V gives CDR1 MDHEN, CDR2 SYDVKM. Trimming stripped 2 bases from V and 2 bases from J, with 12 bases between. The CDR3 contains 15 residues. CDR3 protein: CASSLRRGRNTEAFF. CDR3 nucleotide sequence: TGTGCCAGCAGTTTAAGGAGGGGCAGAAACACTGAAGCTTTCTTT.

The genes are TRBV6-5 and TRBJ2-5; maybe TRBD1 (5 bases). Trimming removed 5 bases from V and 2 bases from J, with 9 bases in between. Germline CDR1 is MNHEY and CDR2 is SVGAGI. CDR3 length: 13 residues. CDR3 nucleotide sequence: TGTGCCAGCAGTCGGACAATACAAGAGACCCAGTACTTC. It codes for CASSRTIQETQYF.

The chain joins TRBV24-1 to TRBJ1-6; no clear D. The germline V and J ends were trimmed by 9 bases and 1 base, with 6 bases remaining between them. Germline V gene data show CDR1 as KGHDR and CDR2 as SFDVKD. The CDR3 contains 13 residues. The CDR3, as DNA: TGTGCCACCTCCGGGTCCTATAATTCACCCCTCCACTTT. Translated: CATSGSYNSPLHF.

This chain uses TRBV28 with TRBJ1-2; a possible D gene is TRBD1 (5 bases). The CDR3 consists of 13 residues. Between the trimmed V and J ends, which lost 9 bases and 9 bases, there was a span of 20 bases. CDR1 and CDR2 from the germline V gene are MDHEN and SYDVKM. The CDR3: CASGYGGAVSYTF. The CDR3 DNA sequence: TGTGCCAGTGGTTACGGGGGTGCCGTTAGCTACACCTTC.

This chain connects TRBV4-1 to TRBJ2-5, with 8 bases fitting TRBD2. Germline V CDR1 and CDR2: MGHRA, YSYEKL. Trimming removed 0 bases from V and 6 bases from J; junction bases left unmatched: 6. The CDR3 contains 15 residues. The CDR3 sequence is CASSQESSGSKTQYF. The CDR3 DNA follows: TGCGCCAGCAGCCAAGAATCAAGCGGGAGTAAGACCCAGTACTTC.

The chain employs TRBV10-2 and TRBJ2-7; D perhaps matches TRBD1 (6 bases). Germline CDR1 WSHSY, CDR2 SAAADI. V shed 6 bases and J shed 6 bases, with 21 bases lying between them. This CDR3 contains 15 residues. CDR3 nucleotide sequence: TGCGCCAGCAGAGACTACAGGGTGGGAGAGGTCGAGCAGTACTTC. This translates into CASRDYRVGEVEQYF.

The chain links TRBV7-2 to TRBJ2-6; 7 bases agree with TRBD1. The CDR3 is made up of 15 amino acids. Germline assignment: CDR1 SGHTA and CDR2 FQGNSA. With 5 bases clipped from V and 1 base from J, the junction kept 2 bases outside the gene matches. The CDR3 protein is CASSQTGSGANVLTF. Here the CDR3 DNA reads TGTGCCAGCAGCCAGACAGGGTCTGGGGCCAACGTCCTGACTTTC.

This clone was detected only once. The genes are TRBV6-6 and TRBJ2-1; no reliable D call. The CDR3 totals 13 residues. CDR1 and CDR2 from the germline V gene are MNHNY and SVGAGI (reference sequence). Trimming shortened V by 7 bases and J by 7 bases, and 14 bases separated the two germline ends. The CDR3, as DNA: TGTGCCAGCAACCCGAATACCGCGAATGAGCAGTTCTTC. Translated: CASNPNTANEQFF.

The chain combines TRBV10-1 with TRBJ1-4; TRBD1 might be the D (5 bases). V lost 4 bases, J lost 6 bases, and 21 bases lay in between. Per the germline V gene, CDR1 is WNHNN and CDR2 is SYGVQD (reference sequence). The CDR3 consists of 17 residues. CDR3: CASSGPGDRGFYEKLFF. CDR3 in DNA: TGCGCCAGCAGTGGTCCGGGAGACAGAGGATTTTATGAAAAACTGTTTTTT.

The chain links TRBV7-8 to TRBJ1-1; 10 nucleotides align to TRBD1. The ends lost 2 bases at V and 7 bases at J; junction bases unmatched: 4. Per germline, CDR1 SGHVS and CDR2 FQNEAQ. This CDR3 spans 14 amino acids. This chain's CDR3 is CASSLTTGGLEAFF. The CDR3 region has the DNA TGTGCCAGCAGCTTAACGACAGGGGGCCTTGAAGCTTTCTTT.

This sequence joins TRBV5-8 and TRBJ1-3; perhaps TRBD1 as D (5 bases). V dropped 2 bases and J dropped 0 bases, with 9 bases sitting between them. CDR1 and CDR2 (germline): SGHTS, YDEGEE. The CDR3 runs 15 residues. This CDR3 reads CASSFYRNSGNTIYF. The CDR3, as DNA: TGTGCCAGCAGCTTCTACAGGAACTCTGGAAACACCATATATTTT.

The chain employs TRBV11-2 and TRBJ2-3; 7 nucleotides align to TRBD2. V dropped 2 bases and J dropped 0; count of bases not matched to a gene: 8. CDR3 length: 17 amino acids. CDR1 SGHAT and CDR2 FQNNGV come from the germline V gene. The CDR3 protein is CASSLRSSGTSTDTQYF. The CDR3 DNA follows: TGTGCCAGCAGCTTACGGTCTAGCGGAACTAGCACAGATACGCAGTATTTT.

The chain links TRBV18 to TRBJ1-5; D is unresolved. This CDR3 contains 13 residues. Looked up from germline, CDR1 is KGHSH and CDR2 is LQKENI. V was clipped by 6 bases and J by 9 bases, with 15 bases between them. The CDR3 nucleotides are TGTGCCAGCTCCCCTAGGCGGGAGGGGCCCCAGCATTTT. It encodes CASSPRREGPQHF. Combining the CDR3 with reference TRBV18 and TRBJ1-5 gives the whole variable domain NAGVMQNPRHLVRRRGQEARLRCSPMKGHSHVYWYRQLPEEGLKFMVYLQKENIIDESGMPKERFSAEFPKEGPSILRIQQVVRGDSAAYFCASSPRREGPQHFGDGTRLSIL.

The chain couples TRBV5-6 to TRBJ1-2; 9 positions match TRBD1. The germline gives CDR1 SGHDT, CDR2 YYEEEE. Losses at the gene ends were 0 bases for V and 5 bases for J; bases not matched to a gene: 5. The length of the CDR3 is 15 residues. The CDR3 spells CASSLGDRVLYGYTF. CDR3 DNA sequence: TGTGCCAGCAGCTTGGGGGACAGGGTCCTTTATGGCTACACCTTC.

Concerning this clone itself: This specimen includes other DNA sequences encoding the same CDR3. The V call is TRBV6-5, the J call TRBJ1-2, with D tentatively TRBD1 (6 bases). Germline V gives CDR1 MNHEY, CDR2 SVGAGI. This CDR3 region has 11 residues. Trimming shortened V by 6 bases and J by 8 bases, and 10 bases separated the two germline ends. The CDR3 region is CASSNREGYTF. The CDR3 DNA sequence: TGTGCCAGCAGCAACAGGGAGGGCTACACCTTC.